Shown below are 2 T cell receptor beta chains from a single sample sequenced in a study of cytomegalovirus exposure and HLA in healthy donors. PCR primers comprised 60 Vbeta and 13 Jbeta primers. Clones were sequenced by immunoSEQ multiplex PCR, and TCRdb holds only the in-frame ones, with some missing. Among roughly 120,000 clones listed, around 70% were seen once. Sequenced input: PBMCs. These receptors were obtained from a woman between 40 and 55 years old in good health and CMV-seropositive.

V usage is TRBV5-1 and J usage is TRBJ1-5; 9 bases align to TRBD1. Germline lookup yields CDR1 SGHRS and CDR2 YFSETQ. The V segment lost 0 bases and the J segment 6 bases; nucleotides outside the gene matches: 4. The CDR3 totals 15 residues. Here the CDR3 reads CASSLEGDRVQPQHF. The DNA of the CDR3 is TGCGCCAGCAGCTTGGAGGGGGACAGGGTTCAGCCCCAGCATTTT.

The chain recombines TRBV12-5 with TRBJ2-1; 8 bases agree with TRBD1. V gave up 0 bases and J gave up 0 bases; unmatched junction bases: 10. CDR3 length: 19 amino acids. CDR1 is LGHNT, CDR2 FRNRAP, per germline. CDR3 amino acids: CASGLVQAGGLSSYNEQFF. The CDR3, as DNA: TGTGCTAGTGGTTTGGTACAGGCAGGGGGCTTAAGCTCCTACAATGAGCAGTTCTTC.